A selection of T cell receptor beta chains follows, all from one sample in a study of blood T cell repertoires in COVID-19. Data came from immunoSEQ multiplex PCR; TCRdb stores just in-frame clones and leaves some out. The sample holds roughly 300,000 clones, approximately 91% seen once. Sequenced: PBMCs or T cells enriched from blood (not recorded which). Receptors originate from a woman between 35 and 50 years old with acute COVID-19. The conserved cysteine and the conserved F or W are not part of the CDR3 here.

V	J	CDR3
TRBV2	TRBJ1-6	ARDTGTGNSPLH
TRBV20-1	TRBJ2-5	SAKTQETQY
TRBV19	TRBJ1-6	ASSIVGDLDSPLH
TRBV12-3/TRBV12-4	TRBJ1-2	ASSDRGYGYT
TRBV21-1	TRBJ2-1	ASSKTYFNNEQF
TRBV15	TRBJ1-1	ATSMLMNTEAF
TRBV11-3	TRBJ2-3	ASSFTTAERGDTQY
TRBV9	TRBJ2-1	ASSARSGGEVDEQF
TRBV24-1	TRBJ1-5	GPGKQPQH
TRBV30	TRBJ1-6	AWSEDRVSNSPLH
TRBV6-5	TRBJ2-3	ASSYSPTRDNTQY
TRBV13	TRBJ1-2	ASSLGQGKDYGYT
TRBV28	TRBJ2-7	ASSAPGQGLQQY
TRBV28	TRBJ2-1	ASSYGTGGGGEQF
TRBV24-1	TRBJ1-5	ATSDSRGAQPQH
TRBV7-9	TRBJ2-1	ASSLIRHDEQF
TRBV5-4	TRBJ1-3	ASSSGQGQGNTIY
TRBV27	TRBJ2-5	ASISLGQGTQY
TRBV19	TRBJ2-7	ASSTWTSGSYEQY
TRBV24-1	TRBJ1-1	ATSDLNVRGGTEAF
TRBV11-2	TRBJ2-3	ASSFFALEDTQY
TRBV5-6	TRBJ2-1	ASSHGYALYNEQF
TRBV15	TRBJ1-5	ATSSMEVNQPQH
TRBV13	TRBJ2-3	ASSLKGLTDTQY